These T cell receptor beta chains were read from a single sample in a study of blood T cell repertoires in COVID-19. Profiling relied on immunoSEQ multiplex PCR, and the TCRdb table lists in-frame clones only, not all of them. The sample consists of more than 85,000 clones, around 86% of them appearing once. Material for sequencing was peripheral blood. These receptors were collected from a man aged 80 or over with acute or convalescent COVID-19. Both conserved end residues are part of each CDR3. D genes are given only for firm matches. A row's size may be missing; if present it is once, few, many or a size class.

CDR3nt: TGTGCCAGCAGCTCTACAGCCCGGAACACTGAAGCTTTCTTT
CDR3aa: CASSSTARNTEAFF
abundance: few
d_gene: -
j_gene: TRBJ1-1
v_gene: TRBV13

CDR3nt: TGTGCCAGCAGTTTACGAGCGGGAGGTCGTTCGTACGAGCAGTACTTC
CDR3aa: CASSLRAGGRSYEQYF
abundance: -
d_gene: TRBD2
j_gene: TRBJ2-7
v_gene: TRBV27

CDR3nt: TGTGCCAGTAGTATAGATAGGGGGAGCAATCAGCCCCAGCATTTT
CDR3aa: CASSIDRGSNQPQHF
abundance: -
d_gene: -
j_gene: TRBJ1-5
v_gene: TRBV19

CDR3nt: TGTGCCAGCTCACCAAGGACAGTCATCGAGCGAGCTTTCTTT
CDR3aa: CASSPRTVIERAFF
abundance: few
d_gene: -
j_gene: TRBJ1-1
v_gene: TRBV18

CDR3nt: TGTGCCAGCAGTCCGGTCTTACTGAGCCTTAACACCGGGGAGCTGTTTTTT
CDR3aa: CASSPVLLSLNTGELFF
abundance: -
d_gene: -
j_gene: TRBJ2-2
v_gene: TRBV28

CDR3nt: TGCGCCAGCAGCTTGGCCATGACTAGCGGGAGGGGTGCAGTGGAGACCCAGTACTTC
CDR3aa: CASSLAMTSGRGAVETQYF
abundance: -
d_gene: TRBD2
j_gene: TRBJ2-5
v_gene: TRBV5-1

CDR3nt: TGTGCCAGCAGCCACGACAGGGTCCGATCACCCCTCCACTTT
CDR3aa: CASSHDRVRSPLHF
abundance: -
d_gene: TRBD1
j_gene: TRBJ1-6
v_gene: TRBV6-5

CDR3nt: TGTGCCAGCAGTCCCCAGGGGCTTTATAGCAATCAGCCCCAGCATTTT
CDR3aa: CASSPQGLYSNQPQHF
abundance: -
d_gene: -
j_gene: TRBJ1-5
v_gene: TRBV28

CDR3nt: TGTGCCAGCAGTCCTTCGGGTGACAGCTCCCTTATCTATGGCTACACCTTC
CDR3aa: CASSPSGDSSLIYGYTF
abundance: -
d_gene: -
j_gene: TRBJ1-2
v_gene: TRBV7-9

CDR3nt: TGTGCCAGCTCAGTAGTCCGAGAGACCCAGTACTTC
CDR3aa: CASSVVRETQYF
abundance: -
d_gene: -
j_gene: TRBJ2-5
v_gene: TRBV18

CDR3nt: TGTGCCAGTAGGGGACAGGTCATCTATGGCTACACCTTC
CDR3aa: CASRGQVIYGYTF
abundance: -
d_gene: TRBD1
j_gene: TRBJ1-2
v_gene: TRBV19

CDR3nt: TGTGCCAGCAGTCCGGGTCCTGGTATCGCTAACTATGGCTACACCTTC
CDR3aa: CASSPGPGIANYGYTF
abundance: -
d_gene: -
j_gene: TRBJ1-2
v_gene: TRBV2

CDR3nt: TGTGCCAGCAGCGTAACAGGGTCGGGGAACACCGGGGAGCTGTTTTTT
CDR3aa: CASSVTGSGNTGELFF
abundance: -
d_gene: -
j_gene: TRBJ2-2
v_gene: TRBV9

CDR3nt: TGTGCCAGCAGCTTAGTCACCGGACCGGGGCAGTACTTC
CDR3aa: CASSLVTGPGQYF
abundance: -
d_gene: -
j_gene: TRBJ2-5
v_gene: TRBV7-2

CDR3nt: TGTGCCAGTAGTATAGATCTTCGACAACGAGATACGCAGTATTTT
CDR3aa: CASSIDLRQRDTQYF
abundance: -
d_gene: -
j_gene: TRBJ2-3
v_gene: TRBV19

CDR3nt: TGTGCCAGCTCATCTCAGGGGGCAGGTCAAGAGACCCAGTACTTC
CDR3aa: CASSSQGAGQETQYF
abundance: -
d_gene: TRBD1
j_gene: TRBJ2-5
v_gene: TRBV18

CDR3nt: TGTGCCTGGAGCGAAGGGGGAGTTATTCAGTACTTC
CDR3aa: CAWSEGGVIQYF
abundance: -
d_gene: -
j_gene: TRBJ2-4
v_gene: TRBV30

CDR3nt: TGTGCCAGCAGCTTCTCGACAGGGGTAGGGCAGCCCCAGCATTTT
CDR3aa: CASSFSTGVGQPQHF
abundance: -
d_gene: TRBD1
j_gene: TRBJ1-5
v_gene: TRBV11-2

CDR3nt: TGTGCCAGTAAAAGACTAGCGGACTCCTACAATGAGCAGTTCTTC
CDR3aa: CASKRLADSYNEQFF
abundance: -
d_gene: TRBD2
j_gene: TRBJ2-1
v_gene: TRBV19

CDR3nt: TGTGCCAGCATCCGAGCGGGAGGGCCGATCAATGAGCAGTTCTTC
CDR3aa: CASIRAGGPINEQFF
abundance: -
d_gene: TRBD2
j_gene: TRBJ2-1
v_gene: TRBV28

CDR3nt: TGTGCCAGCAGGCTCCGGGATTTCTCGAATGAGCAGTTCTTC
CDR3aa: CASRLRDFSNEQFF
abundance: -
d_gene: -
j_gene: TRBJ2-1
v_gene: TRBV14

CDR3nt: TGTGCCAGCTGGACAGGGGTCGGTGAAAAACTGTTTTTT
CDR3aa: CASWTGVGEKLFF
abundance: -
d_gene: TRBD1
j_gene: TRBJ1-4
v_gene: TRBV28

CDR3nt: TGCGCCAGCAGCCAAGACGGGGATAGCAATCAGCCCCAGCATTTT
CDR3aa: CASSQDGDSNQPQHF
abundance: -
d_gene: -
j_gene: TRBJ1-5
v_gene: TRBV4-3

CDR3nt: TGCGCCAGCAGCCAAGATTGGGGACAGGTGATTAATGAAAAACTGTTTTTT
CDR3aa: CASSQDWGQVINEKLFF
abundance: -
d_gene: TRBD1
j_gene: TRBJ1-4
v_gene: TRBV4-1

CDR3nt: TGCAGCGGGCAGGGAGGCGCCAAAGGAAGCACAGATACGCAGTATTTT
CDR3aa: CSGQGGAKGSTDTQYF
abundance: -
d_gene: -
j_gene: TRBJ2-3
v_gene: TRBV29-1

CDR3nt: TGTGCCAGCAGCCGAAGATCTAGGACAGGTGTGAATGAAAAACTGTTTTTT
CDR3aa: CASSRRSRTGVNEKLFF
abundance: -
d_gene: TRBD1
j_gene: TRBJ1-4
v_gene: TRBV4-2

CDR3nt: TGTGCCAGCACCTCACCTCAGGGGGCGCATGGCTACACCTTC
CDR3aa: CASTSPQGAHGYTF
abundance: -
d_gene: TRBD1
j_gene: TRBJ1-2
v_gene: TRBV6-5

CDR3nt: TGTGCCAGCAGCTTGTCCAGCGGGAGTGAGACCCAGTACTTC
CDR3aa: CASSLSSGSETQYF
abundance: -
d_gene: TRBD2
j_gene: TRBJ2-5
v_gene: TRBV7-3

CDR3nt: TGCGCCAGCAGCGCCGGACAGGGGCGGACTGAAGCTTTCTTT
CDR3aa: CASSAGQGRTEAFF
abundance: -
d_gene: TRBD1
j_gene: TRBJ1-1
v_gene: TRBV5-1

CDR3nt: TGTGCCACACAGGGGCGTCCCTCTGCGTACACCTTC
CDR3aa: CATQGRPSAYTF
abundance: -
d_gene: TRBD1
j_gene: TRBJ1-2
v_gene: TRBV28

CDR3nt: TGTGCCAGCAGTCGACAGGGGAAGAACTATGGCTACACCTTC
CDR3aa: CASSRQGKNYGYTF
abundance: few
d_gene: TRBD1
j_gene: TRBJ1-2
v_gene: TRBV6-5

CDR3nt: TGTGCCACCAGCAGAGATATAGGGACTTCTGGAAACACCATATATTTT
CDR3aa: CATSRDIGTSGNTIYF
abundance: -
d_gene: -
j_gene: TRBJ1-3
v_gene: TRBV15

CDR3nt: TGCGCCAGCAGCCTGGAGGGGGCAGGGCCGAACACCGGGGAGCTGTTTTTT
CDR3aa: CASSLEGAGPNTGELFF
abundance: once
d_gene: -
j_gene: TRBJ2-2
v_gene: TRBV5-1

CDR3nt: TGTGCCAGCAGCGTAGCCCCCAGGGCATGGTCGGGCAATGAGCAGTTCTTC
CDR3aa: CASSVAPRAWSGNEQFF
abundance: -
d_gene: -
j_gene: TRBJ2-1
v_gene: TRBV9

CDR3nt: TGTGCCAGCAGCTTGACTATATCTTTTTACGAGCAGTACTTC
CDR3aa: CASSLTISFYEQYF
abundance: -
d_gene: -
j_gene: TRBJ2-7
v_gene: TRBV7-8

CDR3nt: TGTGCCAGCAGTTTTGCGGAGGAAAGTGAAGCTTTCTTT
CDR3aa: CASSFAEESEAFF
abundance: -
d_gene: -
j_gene: TRBJ1-1
v_gene: TRBV28

CDR3nt: TGTGCCAGCAGTCCCATGGGGAGGGACTATGGCTACACCTTC
CDR3aa: CASSPMGRDYGYTF
abundance: -
d_gene: -
j_gene: TRBJ1-2
v_gene: TRBV28